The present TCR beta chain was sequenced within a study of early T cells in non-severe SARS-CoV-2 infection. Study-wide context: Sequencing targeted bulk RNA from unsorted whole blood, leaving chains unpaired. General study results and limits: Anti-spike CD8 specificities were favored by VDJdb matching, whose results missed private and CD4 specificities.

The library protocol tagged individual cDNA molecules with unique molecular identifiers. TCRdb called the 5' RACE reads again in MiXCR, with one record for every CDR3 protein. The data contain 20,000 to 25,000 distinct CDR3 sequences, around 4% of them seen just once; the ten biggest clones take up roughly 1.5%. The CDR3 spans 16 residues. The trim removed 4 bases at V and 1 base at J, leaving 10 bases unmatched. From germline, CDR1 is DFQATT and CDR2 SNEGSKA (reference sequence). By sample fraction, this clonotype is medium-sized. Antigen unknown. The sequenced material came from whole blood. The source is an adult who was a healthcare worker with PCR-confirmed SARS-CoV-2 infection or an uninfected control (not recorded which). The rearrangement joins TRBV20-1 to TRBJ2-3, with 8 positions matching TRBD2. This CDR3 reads CSANHHGRGGTDTQYF. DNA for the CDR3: TGCAGTGCTAACCACCATGGGCGGGGGGGCACAGATACGCAGTATTTT.